This entry lists 15 T cell receptor beta chains sequenced from one sample in a study of shared clonotypes between healthy human individuals. CD8 cells classed as naive were CD45RO-negative and positively selected for CCR7, excluding terminally differentiated effector memory CD45RA+ cells. Generated by immunoSEQ multiplex PCR, the TCRdb table keeps only in-frame clones and is missing some. The sample lists about 2 million clones; about 94% were seen once. Sample: naive CD8+ T cells sorted from blood. The receptors were gathered from a man between 18 and 29 years old in good health.

V usage is TRBV28 and J usage is TRBJ2-7, with D perhaps given as TRBD1 or TRBD2 (6 bases each). V lost 1 base and J lost 3, with 19 bases in between. Germline values: CDR1 MDHEN, CDR2 SYDVKM. The CDR3 runs to 17 residues. The CDR3 nucleotides are TGTGCCAGCAGTTTATCCCCGGGGGCAGGGTGGGACTACGAGCAGTACTTC. Translated: CASSLSPGAGWDYEQYF.

About this clone: This specimen includes other DNA sequences encoding the same CDR3. This chain links TRBV9 with TRBJ1-1; D is possibly TRBD1 (5 bases). CDR3 size: 13 residues. Trimming shortened V by 0 bases and J by 5 bases, and 8 bases separated the two germline ends. CDR1 and CDR2 from the germline V gene are SGDLS and YYNGEE. CDR3 amino acids: CASSVGGRTEAFF. CDR3 nucleotide sequence: TGTGCCAGCAGCGTAGGGGGCCGTACTGAAGCTTTCTTT. Full variable domain (outside the CDR3, taken from reference TRBV9 and TRBJ1-1): DSGVTQTPKHLITATGQRVTLRCSPRSGDLSVYWYQQSLDQGLQFLIQYYNGEERAKGNILERFSAQQFPDLHSELNLSSLELGDSALYFCASSVGGRTEAFFGQGTRLTVV.

The V and J genes are TRBV27 and TRBJ2-3, with 9 positions matching TRBD2. V dropped 4 bases and J dropped 2; count of bases not matched to a gene: 10. Germline V gene sequence: CDR1 MNHEY, CDR2 SMNVEV (reference sequence). This CDR3 contains 17 residues. The CDR3 coding sequence is TGTGCCAGCAGTTCTCTAAGGCGGGGGGGGCTCACAGATACGCAGTATTTT. Its protein is CASSSLRRGGLTDTQYF.

This chain links TRBV2 with TRBJ2-7; D ambiguous. V lost 6 bases and J 5 bases, leaving 14 bases between the germline ends. Germline V gives CDR1 SNHLY, CDR2 FYNNEI. The CDR3 length is 13 residues. In DNA form, the CDR3 reads TGTGCCAGCAGAGGTCCCAATGTCGACGAGCAGTACTTC. This encodes CASRGPNVDEQYF.

The CDR3 sequence is CAWSHENYNSPLHF. The CDR3 DNA reads TGTGCCTGGAGTCACGAGAATTATAATTCACCCCTCCACTTT. The chain couples TRBV30 to TRBJ1-6; D gene ambiguous. Trimming left V 2 bases short and J 4 bases short, with 9 bases between. CDR1 is GTSNPN, CDR2 SVGIG, per germline (reference sequence). There are 14 residues in the CDR3.

The count of this clone is one. The chain is built from TRBV27 and TRBJ2-3; 7 bases align to TRBD2. The CDR3 contains 15 residues. Germline trimming cut 6 bases from V and 2 bases from J; bases unmatched to any gene: 8. Germline V lookup: CDR1 MNHEY, CDR2 SMNVEV (reference sequence). The CDR3 sequence is CASRLLASSTDTQYF. The CDR3 DNA reads as TGTGCCAGCAGACTACTAGCGTCTTCCACAGATACGCAGTATTTT.

This clone occurred a few times. This chain connects TRBV7-8 to TRBJ1-3; tentatively, D is TRBD1 (6 bases). With 1 base removed from V and 3 bases from J, the gap between germline ends came to 10 bases. This CDR3 has 15 amino acids. Germline CDR1 is SGHVS and CDR2 is FQNEAQ. In DNA, the CDR3 is TGTGCCAGCAGCTTAGGGGGGCTTATTGGAAACACCATATATTTT. This translates into CASSLGGLIGNTIYF.

The chain joins TRBV11-3 to TRBJ2-7, with 9 bases identical to TRBD1. In germline, CDR1 is SGHNT, CDR2 YENEEA. The CDR3 is made up of 15 amino acids. V trimming: 5 bases; J trimming: 0 bases; junction bases outside the gene matches: 5. CDR3 protein: CASSLGTGPSYEQYF. DNA for the CDR3: TGTGCCAGCAGCCTCGGGACAGGGCCCTCCTACGAGCAGTACTTC.

CDR3 in amino acids: CASSLAQSSRYGYTF. The CDR3 DNA sequence: TGTGCCAGCAGCTTGGCACAGTCGTCCCGCTATGGCTACACCTTC. The genes are TRBV5-6 and TRBJ1-2; D remains ambiguous. CDR1 and CDR2 from the germline V gene are SGHDT and YYEEEE. Trimming cost V 0 bases and J 4 bases, with 13 bases left between them. The CDR3 has 15 amino acids.

The chain has TRBV5-1 and TRBJ2-7, with D unresolved. Germline CDR1 SGHRS, CDR2 YFSETQ. Trimming took 4 bases from V and 2 from J, leaving 10 bases between them. The CDR3 runs to 13 residues. Here the CDR3 DNA reads TGCGCCAGCAGCCCCCCGGACCCCTACGAGCAGTACTTC. It yields the protein CASSPPDPYEQYF.

The chain employs TRBV27 and TRBJ2-3; the D gene is possibly TRBD2 (5 bases). Germline loops: CDR1 MNHEY, CDR2 SMNVEV (reference sequence). CDR3 length equals 18 residues. The V end lost 2 bases, the J end lost 5 bases, and 23 bases lay between the germline ends. The CDR3 is CASSLSAETTVFRDTQYF. The CDR3 DNA sequence: TGTGCCAGCAGTTTAAGTGCGGAGACTACAGTATTCAGAGATACGCAGTATTTT.

V is TRBV29-1 and J is TRBJ2-7; TRBD1 agrees at 9 bases. Looked up from germline, CDR1 is SQVTM and CDR2 is ANQGSEA. V lost 1 base, J lost 6 bases, and 4 bases stayed unmatched. This CDR3 is 13 amino acids long. The CDR3 loop reads CSVEGDRAGEQYF. The CDR3 region has the DNA TGCAGCGTTGAAGGGGACAGGGCGGGCGAGCAGTACTTC.

The DNA for the CDR3 is TGCGCCAGCAGCCAAGGTTTTGCGGCTGGGTATGAGCAGTTCTTC. It codes for CASSQGFAAGYEQFF. This chain connects TRBV4-1 to TRBJ2-1, with D unclear. From germline, CDR1 is MGHRA and CDR2 YSYEKL. V was shortened by 1 base and J by 8 bases, with 15 bases between the two germline ends. The CDR3 runs 15 residues.

This sequence joins TRBV30 and TRBJ2-4; 11 bases are shared with TRBD2. The length of the CDR3 is 19 residues. J lost 4 bases, V lost 0 bases, and 14 bases had no gene match. Germline loops: CDR1 GTSNPN, CDR2 SVGIG (reference sequence). The CDR3 DNA is TGTGCCTGGAGTGTAGAGGGGGTTTTAGCGGGAGGGATGAAAAACATTCAGTACTTC. Translating it yields CAWSVEGVLAGGMKNIQYF.

Only one count was recorded for this clone. Here the CDR3 DNA reads TGTGCCAGCAGGGTCGAGGGTTCCTACAATGAGCAGTTCTTC. Its protein product is CASRVEGSYNEQFF. This chain joins TRBV2 and TRBJ2-1; weak D call: TRBD2 (5 bases). CDR1 and CDR2 (germline): SNHLY, FYNNEI. V was pared by 6 bases and J by 1 base, with 10 bases between. CDR3 length equals 14 residues.